Included here is one T cell receptor (beta chain) sequence, with context. The target antigen is unknown. Recipients boosted at about 4 weeks or about 12 weeks are pooled. The data belong to a study of T cell responses to AZD1222 COVID-19 vaccine. Study-wide points: Spike-wide vaccine-associated CD4 TCRs dominated at 160-218 and 743-854. Spike-specific TCR breadth and depth were elevated following two AZD1222 doses.

Clones were sequenced by immunoSEQ multiplex PCR, and TCRdb holds only the in-frame ones, with some missing. Altogether roughly 120,000 clones are present, around 83% being singletons, with the ten largest covering roughly 4%. V lost 6 bases to trimming and J lost 4 bases, with 10 bases between them. The CDR3 is 13 amino acids. Germline CDR1 SEHNR, CDR2 FQNEAQ (reference sequence). The source of this sequence is an adult who received the AZD1222 COVID-19 vaccine. The gene calls are TRBV7-9 and TRBJ2-1; no clear D. Sequencing used peripheral blood, obtained 28 days after the second AZD1222 dose. In nucleotides, the CDR3 is TGTGCCAGCAGAGAAGCACTGTACAATGAGCAGTTCTTC. It codes for CASREALYNEQFF.